This TCR beta chain was sequenced during a study of T-cell reconstitution after alpha-beta-depleted transplantation in children. Unique molecular identifiers were incorporated when the TCRbeta library was constructed. TCRdb reprocessed the PCR reads with MiXCR, giving one entry per CDR3 protein. The table shows approximately 400,000 distinct CDR3 sequences, with roughly 17% occurring only once. V was pared by 4 bases and J by 5 bases, with 12 bases between. Per the germline V gene, CDR1 is MDHEN and CDR2 is SYDVKM. The CDR3 is 14 amino acids. The chain employs TRBV28 and TRBJ2-1; weak D call: TRBD2 (5 bases). This sequence originates from a boy younger than two who had a stem cell transplant for Wiskott-Aldrich syndrome, so the T cells may come from the graft donor. Source: PBMCs, mostly from graft donor cells, taken 360 days after TCRalphabeta/CD19-depleted stem cell transplant. CDR3 in amino acids: CASSYGRADNEQFF. CDR3 in DNA: TGTGCCAGCAGTTATGGCCGAGCGGACAATGAGCAGTTCTTC.